These 20 T cell receptor beta chains were sequenced from one sample in a study of post-analysis software for immune sequencing data. Findings and caveats of the study: Patients used five TRBV segments, including TRBV5-6, TRBV5-1 and TRBV20-1, more often than controls.

Antigens for these TCRs are unknown. Carried by the TCR beta cDNA libraries were unique molecular identifiers. TCRdb re-called the PCR reads through MiXCR, storing one row per CDR3 protein. This sample has roughly 650,000 distinct CDR3 sequences, with 55% to 60% found just once. The material sequenced was blood. The source is a girl aged 2-10 years with multiple sclerosis.

This clonotype was recorded once. CDR3 DNA: TGTGCCAGCACCGCAGGACTAGCAAGAGAGCAGTTCTTC. Protein product: CASTAGLAREQFF. The genes are TRBV7-9 and TRBJ2-1, with 8 bases matching TRBD2. The CDR3 has 13 amino acids. Germline V CDR1 and CDR2: SEHNR, FQNEAQ (reference sequence). The junction had 9 bases not matched to a gene; V was cut back by 7 bases and J by 10 bases.

This clonotype showed up just a few times. The chain couples TRBV9 to TRBJ2-1; 9 nucleotides agree with TRBD2. This CDR3 comprises 19 residues. V lost 3 bases and J lost 0; bases outside the gene matches: 13. In germline, CDR1 is SGDLS, CDR2 YYNGEE. In DNA, the CDR3 is TGTGCCAGCAGCGAACCAATAGCGGGAGAGTCTCCCTCCTACAATGAGCAGTTCTTC. As protein: CASSEPIAGESPSYNEQFF.

This chain joins TRBV20-1 and TRBJ1-2, with a possible D match to TRBD1 (6 bases). Between the trimmed V and J ends, which lost 0 bases and 1 base, there was a span of 21 bases. Germline V gene data show CDR1 as DFQATT and CDR2 as SNEGSKA (reference sequence). This CDR3 has 18 amino acids. CDR3 protein: CSARDFGPQGFLNYGYTF. As DNA, the CDR3 is TGCAGTGCTAGAGACTTTGGGCCACAGGGTTTCCTTAACTATGGCTACACCTTC.

This chain connects TRBV7-3 to TRBJ2-3, with D hard to call. This CDR3 contains 17 residues. CDR1 is SGHTA, CDR2 FQGTGA, per germline. V lost 5 bases to trimming and J lost 0 bases, with 18 bases between them. The CDR3 region is CASSLRPSGISTDTQYF. In DNA form, the CDR3 reads TGTGCCAGCAGCCTACGCCCCTCTGGGATTAGCACAGATACGCAGTATTTT.

The CDR3 here is CASSLETARSYGYTF. Here the CDR3 DNA reads TGTGCCAGCAGCTTAGAAACAGCTCGCAGCTATGGCTACACCTTC. V gene TRBV7-2 combines with J gene TRBJ1-2; D gene ambiguous. The CDR3 totals 15 residues. V dropped 1 base and J dropped 4 bases, with 13 bases sitting between them. The germline CDR1 and CDR2 sequences are SGHTA and FQGNSA.

This chain uses TRBV10-3 with TRBJ1-2; TRBD1 aligns across 9 bases. CDR1 and CDR2 (germline): ENHRY, SYGVKD. Trimming removed 6 bases from V and 5 bases from J; junction bases left unmatched: 7. This CDR3 has 14 residues. The CDR3 sequence is CAISGTGLGYGYTF. In nucleotides, the CDR3 is TGTGCCATCAGCGGGACAGGGTTAGGGTATGGCTACACCTTC.

The chain joins TRBV10-3 to TRBJ2-3; 8 bases are shared with TRBD2. Losses at the gene ends were 6 bases for V and 4 bases for J; bases not matched to a gene: 21. The CDR3 extends over 19 amino acids. Germline V gene data show CDR1 as ENHRY and CDR2 as SYGVKD. The DNA of the CDR3 is TGTGCCATCAGCGCAAACGAGGCGGGGGGAAAACCCAGGGCAGATACGCAGTATTTT. It codes for CAISANEAGGKPRADTQYF.

V and J are TRBV28 and TRBJ2-5; 11 bases match TRBD2. Matching the DNA end better, TRBJ2-7 makes the J call doubtful. Germline V gene lookup returns CDR1 MDHEN and CDR2 SYDVKM. This CDR3 has 15 amino acids. This CDR3 is CASSLFVLAGVEQYF. CDR3 bases: TGTGCCAGCAGTTTATTCGTACTAGCGGGAGTCGAGCAGTACTTC.

The sample holds one count of this clonotype. This chain joins TRBV7-9 and TRBJ2-1; D is undetermined. The CDR3 has 14 amino acids. With 5 bases removed from V and 5 bases from J, the gap between germline ends came to 13 bases. Germline V gene lookup returns CDR1 SEHNR and CDR2 FQNEAQ (reference sequence). This CDR3 reads CASSEEWSDNEQFF. The CDR3 nucleotides are TGTGCCAGCAGCGAGGAGTGGTCCGACAATGAGCAGTTCTTC.

This clonotype was seen a handful of times. This chain links TRBV25-1 with TRBJ2-5, with a weak D call TRBD2 (6 bases). The germline gives CDR1 MGHDK, CDR2 SYGVNS. This CDR3 is built from 15 residues. Trimming removed 3 bases from V and 4 bases from J, with 15 bases in between. The CDR3 sequence is CASSDPRRGGETQYF. The DNA for the CDR3 is TGTGCCAGCAGTGACCCCCGGAGGGGAGGAGAGACCCAGTACTTC.

The chain uses TRBV20-1 and TRBJ1-1; tentatively, D is TRBD1 (6 bases). V lost 3 bases and J 2 bases, leaving 13 bases between the germline ends. Germline assignment: CDR1 DFQATT and CDR2 SNEGSKA (reference sequence). This CDR3 comprises 14 residues. The CDR3 is CSARADRYNTEAFF. CDR3 in DNA: TGCAGTGCTAGGGCCGACAGGTATAACACTGAAGCTTTCTTT.

The chain is built from TRBV29-1 and TRBJ2-1; the match to TRBD2 covers 14 bases. V lost 2 bases and J lost 6; bases outside the gene matches: 6. Germline CDR1 and CDR2: SQVTM and ANQGSEA. This CDR3 is built from 16 residues. The DNA for the CDR3 is TGCAGCGTTGAACCTTCGACTAGCGGGGGGGGCAATGAGCAGTTCTTC. Amino acid sequence: CSVEPSTSGGGNEQFF.

V and J are TRBV7-8 and TRBJ1-2; 8 bases line up with TRBD1. The V segment lost 0 bases and the J segment 7 bases; nucleotides outside the gene matches: 7. This CDR3 has 15 amino acids. The germline gives CDR1 SGHVS, CDR2 FQNEAQ. The CDR3 coding sequence is TGTGCCAGCAGCTTAGCCCGGACAGGGAGGGCTGGCTACACCTTC. Its translation is CASSLARTGRAGYTF.

This clonotype has only a few counts. The chain joins TRBV9 to TRBJ2-7, with unresolved D. Per the germline V gene, CDR1 is SGDLS and CDR2 is YYNGEE. V was trimmed by 3 bases and J by 0 bases, leaving 7 bases between them. The CDR3 totals 13 residues. CDR3 in DNA: TGTGCCAGCAGCGCCGGTTACTCCTACGAGCAGTACTTC. This sequence encodes CASSAGYSYEQYF.

This clonotype was detected only a few times. This chain uses TRBV7-9 with TRBJ1-2; TRBD1 matches at 7 bases. The CDR3 has 14 amino acids. The junction had 4 bases not matched to a gene; V was cut back by 2 bases and J by 4 bases. The germline CDR1 and CDR2 sequences are SEHNR and FQNEAQ (reference sequence). CDR3 sequence (DNA): TGTGCCAGCAGCTTAACCCGGGACAGCTATGGCTACACCTTC. This gives the protein CASSLTRDSYGYTF. Complete variable domain (other parts from reference TRBV7-9 and TRBJ1-2): DTGVSQNPRHKITKRGQNVTFRCDPISEHNRLYWYRQTLGQGPEFLTYFQNEAQLEKSRLLSDRFSAERPKGSFSTLEIQRTEQGDSAMYLCASSLTRDSYGYTFGSGTRLTVV.

The chain links TRBV10-3 to TRBJ2-7; possibly TRBD2 for D (5 bases). CDR1 is ENHRY, CDR2 SYGVKD, per germline. This CDR3 comprises 15 residues. Trimming removed 6 bases at V and 7 bases at J, with 22 bases between. CDR3 in amino acids: CAIRADSWPRGEQYF. The DNA of the CDR3 is TGTGCCATCAGGGCGGACTCATGGCCCCGCGGGGAGCAGTACTTC.

V is TRBV5-1 and J is TRBJ2-4; 7 bases align to TRBD1. The J call may not be correct, given that the DNA end is closer to TRBJ2-7. The CDR3 runs to 16 residues. Germline V CDR1 and CDR2: SGHRS, YFSETQ. The chain's CDR3 is CASSLGTAKGLSEQYF. CDR3 DNA sequence: TGCGCCAGCAGCTTAGGGACAGCTAAAGGCCTCTCCGAGCAGTACTTC.

This chain uses TRBV20-1 with TRBJ2-5; 7 bases are shared with TRBD1. The germline CDR1 and CDR2 sequences are DFQATT and SNEGSKA (reference sequence). CDR3 length: 12 amino acids. The DNA of the CDR3 is TGCAGGGCTTTAGACAGGGATTTGACCCAGTACTTC. This translates into CRALDRDLTQYF.

This clonotype was counted between two and nine times. The chain couples TRBV12-3 or TRBV12-4 to TRBJ1-2; D gene uncertain. Trimming pared 4 bases from V and 5 bases from J, leaving 8 bases between. The CDR3 runs 12 residues. The CDR3 sequence: CASSSVSYGYTF. The CDR3 coding sequence is TGTGCCAGCAGTTCAGTGTCATATGGCTACACCTTC.

The V call is TRBV11-2, the J call TRBJ2-3; 12 bases are a match to TRBD2. Trimming took 7 bases from V and 5 from J; bases not matched to a gene: 10. Per germline, CDR1 SGHAT and CDR2 FQNNGV. This CDR3 contains 16 residues. In nucleotides, the CDR3 is TGTGCCAGCACCGAAAGGACTAGCGGGATCTTAGATACGCAGTATTTT. This encodes CASTERTSGILDTQYF.